What follows are 18 T cell receptor beta chains derived from one specimen sequenced in a study of cytomegalovirus exposure and HLA in healthy donors. The PCR had 60 Vbeta and 13 Jbeta primers. TCRdb's table, derived via immunoSEQ multiplex PCR, lists solely in-frame clones and lacks some. This table has approximately 170,000 clones, roughly 80% appearing once. The sample comprised PBMCs. These receptors were taken from a man over 45 in good health and CMV-seropositive.

V and J are TRBV5-1 and TRBJ2-1; 7 bases match TRBD1. V was clipped by 0 bases and J by 2 bases; unmatched bases: 2. The CDR3 spans 15 residues. Germline values: CDR1 SGHRS, CDR2 YFSETQ. This CDR3 reads CASSLGGGAYNEQFF. CDR3 nucleotides: TGCGCCAGCAGCTTGGGAGGGGGCGCCTACAATGAGCAGTTCTTC.

This sequence joins TRBV4-1 and TRBJ2-2; 7 bases align to TRBD1. CDR1 is MGHRA and CDR2 is YSYEKL in the germline V gene. The CDR3 totals 15 residues. With V trimmed by 4 bases and J by 4 bases, 6 bases remained unmatched. This chain's CDR3 is CASSRQGFGTGELFF. CDR3 DNA sequence: TGCGCCAGCAGCCGACAGGGCTTTGGCACCGGGGAGCTGTTTTTT.

The rearrangement links TRBV27 to TRBJ1-2, with D possibly being TRBD1 (5 bases). Between the trimmed V and J ends, which lost 2 bases and 6 bases, there was a span of 10 bases. CDR3 size: 13 residues. Germline CDR1 MNHEY, CDR2 SMNVEV (reference sequence). This CDR3 reads CASSLITGDGYTF. The CDR3 DNA is TGTGCCAGCAGTTTAATTACGGGGGATGGCTACACCTTC.

This clone has more than one count but fewer than ten. The chain carries TRBV2 and TRBJ1-4; D perhaps matches TRBD1 (6 bases). CDR1 is SNHLY, CDR2 FYNNEI, per germline. The V end lost 5 bases, the J end lost 7 bases, and 8 bases lay between the germline ends. The CDR3 extends over 12 amino acids. For the CDR3, the DNA is TGTGCCAGCAGTCGACAGGCTGAAAAACTGTTTTTT. Translated: CASSRQAEKLFF.

The V call is TRBV30, the J call TRBJ1-1, with TRBD1 identical over 7 bases. Per germline, CDR1 GTSNPN and CDR2 SVGIG (reference sequence). This CDR3 is 16 amino acids long. V shed 0 bases, J shed 10 bases, and the junction held 17 bases outside the gene matches. The CDR3 nucleotides read TGTGCCTGGAGTGTACCCCTAGGACAGGCGGGGCTTGTAGCTTTCTTT. It yields the protein CAWSVPLGQAGLVAFF.

This sequence joins TRBV6-5 and TRBJ2-7; a weak D match, TRBD1 (6 bases). The CDR3 runs to 13 residues. V was trimmed by 1 base and J by 5 bases, leaving 9 bases between them. Germline V CDR1 and CDR2: MNHEY, SVGAGI. The CDR3 is CASSYLDSNEQYF. In DNA form, the CDR3 reads TGTGCCAGCAGTTACTTGGACAGTAACGAGCAGTACTTC.

This rearrangement joins TRBV27 to TRBJ1-2; no clear D gene. Germline V gives CDR1 MNHEY, CDR2 SMNVEV (reference sequence). The CDR3 contains 13 residues. Trimming left V 3 bases short and J 8 bases short, with 13 bases between. The CDR3 here is CASSFSSRAGYTF. CDR3 in DNA: TGTGCCAGCAGTTTTTCCTCGAGGGCCGGCTACACCTTC.

The chain joins TRBV7-8 to TRBJ1-1; D is undetermined. The CDR3 is 13 residues long. Germline V gene data show CDR1 as SGHVS and CDR2 as FQNEAQ. Between the trimmed V and J ends, which lost 5 bases and 5 bases, there was a span of 12 bases. The CDR3 is CASSGGLGTEAFF. The CDR3 coding sequence is TGTGCCAGCAGCGGCGGACTAGGGACTGAAGCTTTCTTT.

This chain joins TRBV5-5 and TRBJ2-5; D is possibly TRBD1 (6 bases). The DNA end favors TRBJ2-7, so the J call may be wrong. Germline-derived CDR1 and CDR2 are SGHKS and YYEKEE (reference sequence). CDR3 length: 12 residues. Written as DNA, the CDR3 is TGTGCCAGCACCCGGGACAACTACGAGCAGTACTTC. Its translation: CASTRDNYEQYF.

The rearrangement links TRBV9 to TRBJ2-2, with 11 bases that match TRBD1. J was trimmed by 5 bases and V by 6 bases; bases with no gene match: 6. Germline CDR1 and CDR2: SGDLS and YYNGEE. The CDR3 covers 15 residues. The CDR3 spells CASTLGTGGTGELFF. In DNA, the CDR3 is TGTGCCAGCACCCTTGGGACAGGGGGTACCGGGGAGCTGTTTTTT.

The chain combines TRBV7-2 with TRBJ1-2; D might be TRBD1 (6 bases). The length of the CDR3 is 13 residues. Germline assignment: CDR1 SGHTA and CDR2 FQGNSA. Trimming took off 4 bases at V and 7 bases at J, with 13 bases between the two ends. CDR3 coding DNA: TGTGCCAGCAGCTCCATCAGGGGCGGTGGCTACACCTTC. This codes for CASSSIRGGGYTF.

For this clone: This CDR3 is also generated by other DNA sequences in the sample. The J gene is TRBJ1-1, the V gene TRBV28; no firm D call. The CDR3 extends over 13 amino acids. The V gene lost 3 bases and the J gene lost 1 base, with 6 bases spanning the gap. Germline V lookup: CDR1 MDHEN, CDR2 SYDVKM. The CDR3 bases are TGTGCCAGCAGTTTTAGAAGGAACACTGAAGCTTTCTTT. Amino acids: CASSFRRNTEAFF.

The V call is TRBV6-5, the J call TRBJ2-7, with a possible D match to TRBD1 (6 bases). V was clipped by 5 bases and J by 5 bases, with 16 bases between them. The CDR3 length is 14 residues. In germline, CDR1 is MNHEY, CDR2 SVGAGI. CDR3 coding DNA: TGTGCCAGCAGTCTAATTCAGGGGAACAACGAGCAGTACTTC. Translation: CASSLIQGNNEQYF.

The chain combines TRBV6-1 with TRBJ2-7, with D perhaps matching TRBD2 (5 bases). The germline V gene has CDR1 MNHNS and CDR2 SASEGT. Trimming removed 1 base from V and 2 bases from J, with 12 bases in between. This CDR3 contains 15 residues. For the CDR3, the DNA is TGTGCCAGCAGTGAAGGCGGGCGCATCCCCTACGAGCAGTACTTC. Translation: CASSEGGRIPYEQYF.

The genes are TRBV7-8 and TRBJ2-5; tentatively, D is TRBD2 (6 bases). The CDR3 sequence is 16 residues long. The V gene lost 3 bases and the J gene lost 5 bases, with 19 bases spanning the gap. Germline values: CDR1 SGHVS, CDR2 FQNEAQ. The CDR3 DNA sequence: TGTGCCAGCAGCTTTAGACCCGGGACTGCGAGGGAGACCCAGTACTTC. Protein sequence: CASSFRPGTARETQYF.

A remark on this clone: Germline and junction disagree at one end, which may indicate a read error. This chain links TRBV7-7 with TRBJ1-3; D perhaps matches TRBD1 (5 bases). Germline CDR1 and CDR2: SSHAT and FNYEAQ (reference sequence). The CDR3 extends over 14 amino acids. CDR3 DNA: TGTGCTAGCAGCTTAGGCGGGGACGGAAACACCATATATTTT. This gives the protein CASSLGGDGNTIYF.

The V call is TRBV18, the J call TRBJ1-1, with 8 bases aligning to TRBD1. Germline loops: CDR1 KGHSH, CDR2 LQKENI. The CDR3 sequence is 14 residues long. V lost 3 bases, J lost 6 bases, and 6 bases stayed unmatched. This CDR3 is CASSPTGVLAEAFF. Here the CDR3 DNA reads TGTGCCAGCTCACCGACAGGGGTTTTGGCTGAAGCTTTCTTT.

The CDR3 here is CASSPTSYEQYF. CDR3 nucleotides: TGTGCCAGCAGCCCGACTAGTTACGAGCAGTACTTC. This rearrangement joins TRBV6-6 to TRBJ2-7; D is perhaps TRBD2 (6 bases). V lost 6 bases to trimming and J lost 4 bases, with 10 bases between them. The CDR3 covers 12 residues. Germline V CDR1 and CDR2: MNHNY, SVGAGI (reference sequence).